The next 19 T cell receptor beta chains were all read from a single sample in a study of radiotherapy plus CTLA-4 blockade in lung cancer. Sequencing was performed with immunoSEQ multiplex PCR; in TCRdb, only in-frame clones are kept and a portion is missing. The data hold fewer than 95,000 clones, with around 82% observed a single time. The sequencing here drew on peripheral blood, taken from a patient treated with radiotherapy plus ipilimumab. These receptors originate from a human donor with non-small cell lung cancer who had stable disease on radiotherapy plus ipilimumab.

The chain uses TRBV11-2 and TRBJ2-7, with unresolved D. Germline values: CDR1 SGHAT, CDR2 FQNNGV. The ends were cut back, 1 base at V and 5 bases at J, with 9 bases in the middle. The CDR3 is 13 residues long. The CDR3 nucleotides read TGTGCCAGCAGCTTAGTCAGTACCCACGAGCAGTACTTC. The encoded protein is CASSLVSTHEQYF.

The genes are TRBV2 and TRBJ1-6, with D perhaps matching TRBD1 (6 bases). The CDR3 consists of 17 residues. V was cut by 6 bases and J by 0 bases, with 15 bases left in between. Germline lookup yields CDR1 SNHLY and CDR2 FYNNEI. The CDR3 protein is CASSAWTANSYNSPLHF. CDR3 DNA sequence: TGTGCCAGCAGCGCGTGGACAGCCAACTCCTATAATTCACCCCTCCACTTT.

V usage is TRBV30 and J usage is TRBJ2-5; TRBD2 agrees at 9 bases. The J segment lost 5 bases and the V segment lost 3 bases, leaving 7 bases of the junction unmatched. The CDR3 runs to 14 residues. The germline gives CDR1 GTSNPN, CDR2 SVGIG (reference sequence). CDR3 coding DNA: TGTGCCTGGAGACCTAGCGGGGCACAGGAGACCCAGTACTTC. Translating it yields CAWRPSGAQETQYF.

The V and J genes are TRBV7-2 and TRBJ2-1; D is undetermined. The CDR3 has 14 residues. Between the trimmed V and J ends, which lost 5 bases and 3 bases, there was a span of 11 bases. CDR1 and CDR2 (germline): SGHTA, FQGNSA. This chain's CDR3 is CASSPRKIYNEQFF. The CDR3 DNA is TGTGCCAGCAGCCCCCGTAAGATCTACAATGAGCAGTTCTTC. The full variable domain, its missing parts supplied by reference TRBV7-2 and TRBJ2-1, is GAGVSQSPSNKVTEKGKDVELRCDPISGHTALYWYRQSLGQGLEFLIYFQGNSAPDKSGLPSDRFSAERTGGSVSTLTIQRTQQEDSAVYLCASSPRKIYNEQFFGPGTRLTVL.

This clone has a handful of counts. The rearrangement links TRBV10-3 to TRBJ1-2; 7 bases are a match to TRBD1. Germline lookup yields CDR1 ENHRY and CDR2 SYGVKD. This CDR3 spans 10 amino acids. The CDR3 DNA sequence: TGTAGCAGGACAGGCTATGGCTACACCTTC. Its translation: CSRTGYGYTF.

This chain uses TRBV7-3 with TRBJ2-5; D not certain. The CDR3 extends over 13 amino acids. The germline V and J ends were trimmed by 1 base and 3 bases, with 6 bases remaining between them. Germline CDR1 and CDR2: SGHTA and FQGTGA. CDR3 sequence: CASSLNGKETQYF. CDR3 DNA sequence: TGTGCCAGCAGCTTAAATGGAAAAGAGACCCAGTACTTC.

The CDR3 here is CASRWAGETDTQYF. In DNA form, the CDR3 reads TGTGCCAGTAGATGGGCCGGAGAAACAGATACGCAGTATTTT. This chain uses TRBV19 with TRBJ2-3; D ambiguous. This CDR3 region has 14 residues. The germline V gene encodes CDR1 LNHDA and CDR2 SQIVND (reference sequence). Trimming cost V 6 bases and J 3 bases, with 13 bases left between them.

V gene TRBV9 combines with J gene TRBJ1-1, with D perhaps TRBD1 (5 bases). CDR3 length: 17 residues. Between the trimmed V and J ends, which lost 3 bases and 0 bases, there was a span of 18 bases. Germline V lookup: CDR1 SGDLS, CDR2 YYNGEE. The DNA for the CDR3 is TGTGCCAGCAGCGGTGGGGGTCCCCTGACTATGAACACTGAAGCTTTCTTT. This sequence encodes CASSGGGPLTMNTEAFF.

This chain uses TRBV6-5 with TRBJ2-1, with D perhaps assigned TRBD1 or TRBD2 (5 bases each). The length of the CDR3 is 15 residues. Trimming cost V 4 bases and J 5 bases, with 15 bases left between them. Germline assignment: CDR1 MNHEY and CDR2 SVGAGI. This CDR3 is CASSSLGDPNNEQFF. In DNA form, the CDR3 reads TGTGCCAGCAGTTCTCTAGGGGACCCCAACAATGAGCAGTTCTTC.

The chain recombines TRBV5-1 with TRBJ2-7; 9 bases line up with TRBD2. Trimming took 4 bases from V and 4 from J; bases not matched to a gene: 9. Germline V gives CDR1 SGHRS, CDR2 YFSETQ. This CDR3 comprises 15 residues. CDR3 amino acids: CASSDTGLAGYEQYF. In nucleotides, the CDR3 is TGCGCCAGCAGCGACACGGGACTAGCAGGATACGAGCAGTACTTC.

The gene calls are TRBV5-1 and TRBJ2-7; 16 bases fit TRBD2. Germline V lookup: CDR1 SGHRS, CDR2 YFSETQ. Germline trimming cut 4 bases from V and 1 base from J; bases unmatched to any gene: 5. The CDR3 contains 17 residues. The CDR3 DNA reads TGCGCCAGCAGCAGGGGACTAGCGGGAGGGCTATCCTACGAGCAGTACTTC. Protein sequence: CASSRGLAGGLSYEQYF.

CDR3 sequence reads: CASSPGTSGRAAREQYF. The CDR3, as DNA: TGTGCCAGCAGCCCCGGGACTAGCGGGAGGGCCGCCCGCGAGCAGTACTTC. The rearrangement links TRBV5-6 to TRBJ2-7, with 16 bases fitting TRBD2. Germline CDR1 and CDR2: SGHDT and YYEEEE. V lost 4 bases, J lost 6 bases, and 10 bases stayed unmatched. This CDR3 has 17 amino acids.

V gene TRBV28 combines with J gene TRBJ2-7, with 7 bases identical to TRBD2. The junction had 7 bases not matched to a gene; V was cut back by 5 bases and J by 3 bases. This CDR3 region has 14 residues. From germline, CDR1 is MDHEN and CDR2 SYDVKM. The CDR3 region is CASSGGLLNYEQYF. CDR3 bases: TGTGCCAGCAGTGGGGGACTACTGAACTACGAGCAGTACTTC. Filled out from reference TRBV28 and TRBJ2-7, the complete variable domain reads DVKVTQSSRYLVKRTGEKVFLECVQDMDHENMFWYRQDPGLGLRLIYFSYDVKMKEKGDIPEGYSVSREKKERFSLILESASTNQTSMYLCASSGGLLNYEQYFGPGTRLTVT.

V usage is TRBV7-8 and J usage is TRBJ2-2, with D unclear. CDR3 length equals 13 residues. Trimming stripped 5 bases from V and 1 base from J, with 5 bases between. CDR1 is SGHVS, CDR2 FQNEAQ, per germline. The CDR3 coding sequence is TGTGCCAGCAGCGTTAGGAACACCGGGGAGCTGTTTTTT. This sequence encodes CASSVRNTGELFF.

The V gene is TRBV30, the J gene TRBJ1-1; tentatively, D is TRBD1 (6 bases). Trimming pared 2 bases from V and 3 bases from J, leaving 13 bases between. This CDR3 has 14 residues. Looked up from germline, CDR1 is GTSNPN and CDR2 is SVGIG (reference sequence). This CDR3 reads CAWSTGQRHTEAFF. CDR3 DNA sequence: TGTGCCTGGAGTACAGGGCAGAGGCACACTGAAGCTTTCTTT.

By share, this clone ranks as medium-sized. The V call is TRBV5-1, the J call TRBJ1-3; 9 positions match TRBD1. CDR3 size: 14 residues. V lost 4 bases, J lost 4 bases, and 3 bases stayed unmatched. Germline V gives CDR1 SGHRS, CDR2 YFSETQ. CDR3 nucleotides: TGCGCCAGCAGCAGGACAGGGGACGGAAACACCATATATTTT. Translation gives CASSRTGDGNTIYF.

The chain has TRBV9 and TRBJ2-1; 9 bases map to TRBD2. CDR1 and CDR2 (germline): SGDLS, YYNGEE. The V segment lost 4 bases and the J segment 0 bases; nucleotides outside the gene matches: 2. This CDR3 has 15 amino acids. In DNA form, the CDR3 reads TGTGCCAGCAGCCCGACTAGCGGCTCCTACAATGAGCAGTTCTTC. It yields the protein CASSPTSGSYNEQFF. Filled out from reference TRBV9 and TRBJ2-1, the complete variable domain reads DSGVTQTPKHLITATGQRVTLRCSPRSGDLSVYWYQQSLDQGLQFLIQYYNGEERAKGNILERFSAQQFPDLHSELNLSSLELGDSALYFCASSPTSGSYNEQFFGPGTRLTVL.

The chain combines TRBV29-1 with TRBJ1-1; perhaps TRBD1 as D (6 bases). V shed 4 bases and J shed 0 bases, with 12 bases lying between them. The CDR3 is made up of 14 amino acids. CDR1 is SQVTM and CDR2 is ANQGSEA in the germline V gene. CDR3 loop: CSVVGTQLNTEAFF. The CDR3 nucleotides read TGCAGCGTTGTTGGGACACAACTGAACACTGAAGCTTTCTTT. The entire variable domain, with the rest obtained from reference TRBV29-1 and TRBJ1-1, is as follows: SAVISQKPSRDICQRGTSLTIQCQVDSQVTMMFWYRQQPGQSLTLIATANQGSEATYESGFVIDKFPISRPNLTFSTLTVSNMSPEDSSIYLCSVVGTQLNTEAFFGQGTRLTVV.

The chain carries TRBV5-1 and TRBJ2-2; 9 bases are a match to TRBD2. The CDR3 contains 14 residues. Germline assignment: CDR1 SGHRS and CDR2 YFSETQ. With 4 bases clipped from V and 4 bases from J, the junction kept 2 bases outside the gene matches. The CDR3 nucleotides are TGCGCCAGCAGCCCTAGCGGGGCCACCGGGGAGCTGTTTTTT. This codes for CASSPSGATGELFF. The whole variable domain, filled in from reference TRBV5-1 and TRBJ2-2, reads KAGVTQTPRYLIKTRGQQVTLSCSPISGHRSVSWYQQTPGQGLQFLFEYFSETQRNKGNFPGRFSGRQFSNSRSEMNVSTLELGDSALYLCASSPSGATGELFFGEGSRLTVL.